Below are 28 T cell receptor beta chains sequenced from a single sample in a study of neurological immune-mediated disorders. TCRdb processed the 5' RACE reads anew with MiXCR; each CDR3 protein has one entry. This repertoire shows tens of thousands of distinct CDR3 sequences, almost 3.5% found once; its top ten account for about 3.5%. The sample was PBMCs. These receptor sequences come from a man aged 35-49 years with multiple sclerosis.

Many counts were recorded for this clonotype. CDR3 coding DNA: TGCGCCAGCAGCGGAACGACAGGGGTGAACACTGAAGCTTTCTTT. Protein sequence: CASSGTTGVNTEAFF. The chain employs TRBV5-1 and TRBJ1-1, with TRBD1 matching over 8 bases. V dropped 4 bases and J dropped 0; count of bases not matched to a gene: 5. The CDR3 spans 15 residues. The V gene's germline CDR1 is SGHRS and CDR2 YFSETQ.

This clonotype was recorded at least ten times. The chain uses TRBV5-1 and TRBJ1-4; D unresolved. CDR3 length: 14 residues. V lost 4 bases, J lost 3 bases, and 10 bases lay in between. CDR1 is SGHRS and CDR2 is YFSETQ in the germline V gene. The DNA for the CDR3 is TGCGCCAGCAGCCTGAGCCTGGCTAATGAAAAACTGTTTTTT. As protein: CASSLSLANEKLFF. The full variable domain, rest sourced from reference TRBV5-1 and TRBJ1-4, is KAGVTQTPRYLIKTRGQQVTLSCSPISGHRSVSWYQQTPGQGLQFLFEYFSETQRNKGNFPGRFSGRQFSNSRSEMNVSTLELGDSALYLCASSLSLANEKLFFGSGTQLSVL.

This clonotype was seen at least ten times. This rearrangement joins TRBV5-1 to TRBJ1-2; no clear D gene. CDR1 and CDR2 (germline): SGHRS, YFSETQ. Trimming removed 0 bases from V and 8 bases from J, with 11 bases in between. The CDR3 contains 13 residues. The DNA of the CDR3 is TGCGCCAGCAGCTTGGATCAAACCGGGGGCTACACCTTC. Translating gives CASSLDQTGGYTF.

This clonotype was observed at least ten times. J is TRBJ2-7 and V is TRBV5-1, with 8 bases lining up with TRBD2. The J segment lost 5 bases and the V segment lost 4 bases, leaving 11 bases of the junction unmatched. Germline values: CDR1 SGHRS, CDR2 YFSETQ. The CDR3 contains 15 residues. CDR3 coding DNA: TGCGCCAGCAGCAAAGGGCGGGGGGAATTAGACGAGCAGTACTTC. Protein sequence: CASSKGRGELDEQYF.

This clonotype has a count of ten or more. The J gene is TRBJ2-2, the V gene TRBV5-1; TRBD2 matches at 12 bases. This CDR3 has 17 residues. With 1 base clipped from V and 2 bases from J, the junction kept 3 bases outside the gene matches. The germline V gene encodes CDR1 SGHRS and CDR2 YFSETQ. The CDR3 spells CASSLPSGGANTGELFF. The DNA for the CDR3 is TGCGCCAGCAGCTTGCCTAGCGGGGGGGCCAACACCGGGGAGCTGTTTTTT.

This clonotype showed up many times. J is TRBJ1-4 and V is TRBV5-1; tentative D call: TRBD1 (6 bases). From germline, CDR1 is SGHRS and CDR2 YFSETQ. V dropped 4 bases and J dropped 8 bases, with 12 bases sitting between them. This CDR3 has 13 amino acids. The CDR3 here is CASSPSGDEKLFF. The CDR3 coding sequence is TGCGCCAGCAGCCCCTCAGGGGACGAAAAACTGTTTTTT.

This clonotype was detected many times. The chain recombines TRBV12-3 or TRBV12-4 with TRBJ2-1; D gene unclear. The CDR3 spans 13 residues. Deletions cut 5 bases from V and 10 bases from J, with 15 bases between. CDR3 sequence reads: CASSIRLPQEQFF. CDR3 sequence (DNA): TGTGCCAGCAGTATCAGACTTCCTCAAGAGCAGTTCTTC.

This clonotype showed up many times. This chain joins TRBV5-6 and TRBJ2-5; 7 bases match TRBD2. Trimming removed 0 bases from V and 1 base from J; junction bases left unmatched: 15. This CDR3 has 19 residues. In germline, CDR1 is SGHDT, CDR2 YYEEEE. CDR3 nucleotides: TGTGCCAGCAGCTTGGCCCCCTCCTGGGAGGGCGCTCTCCAAGAGACCCAGTACTTC. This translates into CASSLAPSWEGALQETQYF.

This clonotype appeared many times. The CDR3 loop is CASGTGLGENYGYTF. The CDR3 DNA follows: TGTGCTAGTGGTACCGGGTTGGGGGAGAACTATGGCTACACCTTC. V is TRBV12-5 and J is TRBJ1-2, with D possibly TRBD1 on 5 matching bases. CDR3 length equals 15 residues. Trimming pared 5 bases from V and 2 bases from J, leaving 15 bases between. Germline CDR1 LGHNT, CDR2 FRNRAP.

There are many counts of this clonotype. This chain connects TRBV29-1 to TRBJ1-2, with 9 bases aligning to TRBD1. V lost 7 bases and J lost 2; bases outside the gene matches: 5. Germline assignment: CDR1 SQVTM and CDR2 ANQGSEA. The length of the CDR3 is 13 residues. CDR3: CSAGQGSNYGYTF. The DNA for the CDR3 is TGCAGCGCCGGACAGGGGTCCAACTATGGCTACACCTTC.

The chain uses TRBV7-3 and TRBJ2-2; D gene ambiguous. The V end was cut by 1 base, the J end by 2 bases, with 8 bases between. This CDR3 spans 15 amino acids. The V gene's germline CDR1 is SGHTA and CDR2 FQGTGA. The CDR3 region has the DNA TGTGCCAGCAGCTTAAGAGTAGGAAACACCGGGGAGCTGTTTTTT. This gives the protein CASSLRVGNTGELFF. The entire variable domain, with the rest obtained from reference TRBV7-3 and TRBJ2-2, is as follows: GAGVSQTPSNKVTEKGKYVELRCDPISGHTALYWYRQSLGQGPEFLIYFQGTGAADDSGLPNDRFFAVRPEGSVSTLKIQRTERGDSAVYLCASSLRVGNTGELFFGEGSRLTVL.

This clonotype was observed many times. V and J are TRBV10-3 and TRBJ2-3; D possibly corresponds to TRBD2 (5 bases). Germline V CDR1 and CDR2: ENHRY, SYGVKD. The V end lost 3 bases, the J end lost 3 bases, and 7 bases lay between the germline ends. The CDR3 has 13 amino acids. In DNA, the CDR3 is TGTGCCATCAGTGAAAGCGGAACAGATACGCAGTATTTT. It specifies CAISESGTDTQYF.

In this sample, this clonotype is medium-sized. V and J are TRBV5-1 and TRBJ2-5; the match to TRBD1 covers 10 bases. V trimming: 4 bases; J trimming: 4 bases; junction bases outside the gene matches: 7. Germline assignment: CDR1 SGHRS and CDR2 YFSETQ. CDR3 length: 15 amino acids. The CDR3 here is CASSPGTGVPETQYF. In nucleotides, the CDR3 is TGCGCCAGCAGCCCCGGGACAGGGGTACCAGAGACCCAGTACTTC.

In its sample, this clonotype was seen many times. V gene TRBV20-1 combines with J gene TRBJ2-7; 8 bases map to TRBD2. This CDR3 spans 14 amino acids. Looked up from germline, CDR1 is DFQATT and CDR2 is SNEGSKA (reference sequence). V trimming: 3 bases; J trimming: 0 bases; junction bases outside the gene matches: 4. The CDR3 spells CSASPTSGSYEQYF. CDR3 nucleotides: TGCAGTGCTAGTCCCACTAGCGGCTCCTACGAGCAGTACTTC.

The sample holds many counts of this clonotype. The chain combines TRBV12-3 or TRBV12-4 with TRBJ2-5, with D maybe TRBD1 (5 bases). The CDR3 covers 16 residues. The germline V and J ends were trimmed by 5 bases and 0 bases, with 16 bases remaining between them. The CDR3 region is CASSATGWRYQETQYF. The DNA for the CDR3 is TGTGCCAGCAGTGCTACAGGCTGGCGGTACCAAGAGACCCAGTACTTC.

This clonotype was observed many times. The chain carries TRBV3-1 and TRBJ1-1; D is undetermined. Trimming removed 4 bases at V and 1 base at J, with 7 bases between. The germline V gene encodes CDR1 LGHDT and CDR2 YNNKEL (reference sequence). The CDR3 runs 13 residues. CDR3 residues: CASSPAGNTEAFF. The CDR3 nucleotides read TGTGCCAGCAGCCCCGCGGGGAACACTGAAGCTTTCTTT.

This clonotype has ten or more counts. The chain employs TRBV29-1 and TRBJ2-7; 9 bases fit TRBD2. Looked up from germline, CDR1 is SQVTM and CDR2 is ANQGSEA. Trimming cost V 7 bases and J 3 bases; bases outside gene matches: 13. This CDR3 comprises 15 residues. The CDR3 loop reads CSADNGQRGVYEQYF. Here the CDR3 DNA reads TGCAGCGCCGATAATGGGCAGCGGGGGGTCTACGAGCAGTACTTC.

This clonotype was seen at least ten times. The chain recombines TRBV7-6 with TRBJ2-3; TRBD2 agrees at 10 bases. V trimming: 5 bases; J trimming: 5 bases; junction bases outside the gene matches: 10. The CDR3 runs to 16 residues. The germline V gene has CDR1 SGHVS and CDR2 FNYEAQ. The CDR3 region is CASSAQRGGRGDTQYF. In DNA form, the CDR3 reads TGTGCCAGCAGCGCCCAGCGGGGGGGCCGAGGAGATACGCAGTATTTT.

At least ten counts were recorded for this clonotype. CDR3 sequence (DNA): TGCAGTGCATCCCCGGGACTGGGATACAATGAGCAGTTCTTC. Translating gives CSASPGLGYNEQFF. The chain carries TRBV20-1 and TRBJ2-1, with D possibly being TRBD2 (6 bases). Germline values: CDR1 DFQATT, CDR2 SNEGSKA (reference sequence). This CDR3 is built from 14 residues. Trimming removed 6 bases at V and 4 bases at J, with 16 bases between.

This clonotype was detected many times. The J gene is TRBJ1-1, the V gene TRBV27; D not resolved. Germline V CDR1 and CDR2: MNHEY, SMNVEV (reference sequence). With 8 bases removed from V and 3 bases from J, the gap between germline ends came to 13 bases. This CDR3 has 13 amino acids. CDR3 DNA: TGTGCCAGCGGGTTAAGGCGAGACACTGAAGCTTTCTTT. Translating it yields CASGLRRDTEAFF.

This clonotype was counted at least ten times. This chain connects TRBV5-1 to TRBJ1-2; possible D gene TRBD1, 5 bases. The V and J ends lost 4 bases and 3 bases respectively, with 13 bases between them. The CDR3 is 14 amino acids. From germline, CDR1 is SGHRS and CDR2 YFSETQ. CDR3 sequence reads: CASSPDIRDYGYTF. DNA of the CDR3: TGCGCCAGCAGCCCGGACATCCGGGACTATGGCTACACCTTC. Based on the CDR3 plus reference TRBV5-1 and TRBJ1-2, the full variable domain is KAGVTQTPRYLIKTRGQQVTLSCSPISGHRSVSWYQQTPGQGLQFLFEYFSETQRNKGNFPGRFSGRQFSNSRSEMNVSTLELGDSALYLCASSPDIRDYGYTFGSGTRLTVV.

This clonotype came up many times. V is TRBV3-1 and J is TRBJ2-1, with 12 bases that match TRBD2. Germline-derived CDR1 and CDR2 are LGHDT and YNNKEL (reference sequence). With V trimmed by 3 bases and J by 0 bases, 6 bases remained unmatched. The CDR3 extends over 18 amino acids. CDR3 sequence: CASSQRGTSGFSYNEQFF. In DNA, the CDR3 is TGTGCCAGCAGCCAGAGGGGGACTAGCGGGTTCTCCTACAATGAGCAGTTCTTC.

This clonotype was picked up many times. The CDR3 nucleotides are TGCAGTGCTAGGAACCAGAACATGAACACTGAAGCTTTCTTT. Translation gives CSARNQNMNTEAFF. The V and J genes are TRBV20-1 and TRBJ1-1; D is ambiguous. Germline V gene sequence: CDR1 DFQATT, CDR2 SNEGSKA (reference sequence). The CDR3 loop spans 14 amino acids. V lost 3 bases and J lost 0, with 11 bases in between.

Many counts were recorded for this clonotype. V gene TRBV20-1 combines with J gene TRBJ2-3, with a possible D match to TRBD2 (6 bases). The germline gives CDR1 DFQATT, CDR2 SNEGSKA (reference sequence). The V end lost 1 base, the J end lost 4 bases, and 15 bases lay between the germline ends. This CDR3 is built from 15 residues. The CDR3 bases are TGCAGTGCTAGAGTCCGACTAGGCTCGTCAGATACGCAGTATTTT. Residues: CSARVRLGSSDTQYF.

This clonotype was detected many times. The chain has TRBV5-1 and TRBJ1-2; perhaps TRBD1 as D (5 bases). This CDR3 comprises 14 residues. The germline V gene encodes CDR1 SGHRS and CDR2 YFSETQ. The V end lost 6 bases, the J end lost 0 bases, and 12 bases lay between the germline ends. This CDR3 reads CASKTGTANYGYTF. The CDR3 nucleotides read TGCGCCAGCAAGACCGGGACGGCTAACTATGGCTACACCTTC.

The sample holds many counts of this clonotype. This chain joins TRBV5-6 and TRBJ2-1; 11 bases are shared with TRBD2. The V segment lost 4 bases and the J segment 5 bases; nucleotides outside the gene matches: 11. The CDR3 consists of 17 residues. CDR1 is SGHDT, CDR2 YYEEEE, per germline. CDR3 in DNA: TGTGCCAGCAGCCGAACTAGCGGGAGTTTCGCTGACAATGAGCAGTTCTTC. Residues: CASSRTSGSFADNEQFF.

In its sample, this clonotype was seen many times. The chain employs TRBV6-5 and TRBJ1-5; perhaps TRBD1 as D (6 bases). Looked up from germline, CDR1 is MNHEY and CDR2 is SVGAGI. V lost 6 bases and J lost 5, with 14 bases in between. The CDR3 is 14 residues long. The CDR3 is CASRHGGSDQPQHF. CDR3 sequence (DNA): TGTGCCAGCAGACACGGGGGCAGCGATCAGCCCCAGCATTTT.

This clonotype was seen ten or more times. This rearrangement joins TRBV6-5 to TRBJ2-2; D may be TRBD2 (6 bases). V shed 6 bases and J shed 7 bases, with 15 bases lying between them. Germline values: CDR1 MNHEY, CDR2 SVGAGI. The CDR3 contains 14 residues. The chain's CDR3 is CASSNGGDGGELFF. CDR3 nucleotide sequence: TGTGCCAGCAGCAACGGGGGAGACGGCGGGGAGCTGTTTTTT.